The 18 T cell receptor beta chains below come from one sample, sequenced in a study of T cell repertoires in cytomegalovirus infection (dated by TCRdb to the late 2010s). The sample was run on an Illumina HiSeq 1500. The raw public data were reprocessed by TCRdb itself: fastp quality trimming at Q25, MiXCR clonotype calling, in-frame beta chains only. Each record represents a unique CDR3 protein, reported with the most common genes and DNA among its rows. This sample has 450,000 to 650,000 distinct CDR3 sequences in its table, and more than 20% of those were observed once. Of the sample, roughly an eighth falls within the top ten clones. Material: PBMCs. The origin of the receptors is a human donor in good health (CMV status not recorded). Some clones in this sample may be carry-over from other donors' samples.

This clonotype was observed a handful of times. The chain uses TRBV5-4 and TRBJ2-1; possible D gene TRBD2, 5 bases. Germline CDR1 is SGHNT and CDR2 is YYREEE (reference sequence). V was pared by 5 bases and J by 7 bases, with 16 bases between. The CDR3 consists of 14 residues. The CDR3 nucleotides are TGTGCCAGCAGGGCGACGCCGGGGTTGAATGAGCAGTTCTTC. It codes for CASRATPGLNEQFF. The whole variable domain, filled in from reference TRBV5-4 and TRBJ2-1, reads ETGVTQSPTHLIKTRGQQVTLRCSSQSGHNTVSWYQQALGQGPQFIFQYYREEENGRGNFPPRFSGLQFPNYSSELNVNALELDDSALYLCASRATPGLNEQFFGPGTRLTVL.

This clonotype was seen ten or more times. This sequence joins TRBV27 and TRBJ1-1; TRBD1 matches at 8 bases. This CDR3 contains 14 residues. CDR1 is MNHEY, CDR2 SMNVEV, per germline (reference sequence). The V gene end was trimmed by 2 bases and the J gene end by 3 bases; junction bases not matched to a gene: 2. CDR3 sequence: CASSLTGGDTEAFF. CDR3 coding DNA: TGTGCCAGCAGTTTAACAGGGGGAGACACTGAAGCTTTCTTT.

The chain combines TRBV7-9 with TRBJ2-1, with 16 bases matching TRBD2. The CDR3 consists of 17 residues. The germline V gene has CDR1 SEHNR and CDR2 FQNEAQ (reference sequence). After removal of 3 bases from V and 4 bases from J, the junction contained 3 bases not matched to a gene. The chain's CDR3 is CASSFSGLAGGYNEQFF. CDR3 DNA sequence: TGTGCCAGCAGCTTTTCGGGACTAGCGGGAGGGTACAATGAGCAGTTCTTC.

This clonotype turned up a few times. The V call is TRBV29-1, the J call TRBJ1-5, with D tentatively TRBD1 (5 bases). V was trimmed by 4 bases and J by 6 bases, leaving 13 bases between them. This CDR3 is 13 amino acids long. Germline-derived CDR1 and CDR2 are SQVTM and ANQGSEA. DNA for the CDR3: TGCAGCGTTGGTAGGGGCCTCGGTCAGCCCCAGCATTTT. This gives the protein CSVGRGLGQPQHF.

The chain uses TRBV19 and TRBJ1-5, with no clear D. From germline, CDR1 is LNHDA and CDR2 SQIVND (reference sequence). V lost 4 bases to trimming and J lost 7 bases, with 11 bases between them. The CDR3 is made up of 13 amino acids. This CDR3 is CASSTLPGQPQHF. DNA for the CDR3: TGTGCCAGTAGTACCCTTCCTGGGCAGCCCCAGCATTTT.

The chain recombines TRBV24-1 with TRBJ2-1, with D possibly being TRBD2 (5 bases). With 6 bases removed from V and 0 bases from J, the gap between germline ends came to 14 bases. This CDR3 is built from 16 residues. The V gene's germline CDR1 is KGHDR and CDR2 SFDVKD. The CDR3 spells CATSLDSPSSYNEQFF. The CDR3 DNA follows: TGTGCCACCAGTCTGGACTCTCCGAGCTCCTACAATGAGCAGTTCTTC.

The chain recombines TRBV20-1 with TRBJ2-3; 12 nucleotides line up with TRBD2. The V gene end was trimmed by 3 bases and the J gene end by 6 bases; junction bases not matched to a gene: 1. Per the germline V gene, CDR1 is DFQATT and CDR2 is SNEGSKA (reference sequence). The CDR3 runs 13 residues. CDR3 residues: CSASGTSGDTQYF. The CDR3 bases are TGCAGTGCTAGTGGGACTAGCGGGGATACGCAGTATTTT.

This clonotype was counted only a few times. CDR3: CASSPPKGQGYTGELFF. The CDR3 DNA reads TGTGCCAGCTCACCACCTAAGGGACAGGGGTACACCGGGGAGCTGTTTTTT. V and J are TRBV18 and TRBJ2-2; the match to TRBD1 covers 10 bases. The CDR3 loop spans 17 amino acids. V lost 0 bases and J lost 3; bases outside the gene matches: 4. Germline V gives CDR1 KGHSH, CDR2 LQKENI.

This clonotype was picked up a small number of times. The chain uses TRBV20-1 and TRBJ2-1, with 11 bases that match TRBD1. Germline CDR1 is DFQATT and CDR2 is SNEGSKA (reference sequence). Trimming at V came to 5 bases and at J to 2 bases, leaving 2 bases not matched to a gene. The CDR3 spans 14 residues. CDR3 protein: CSAGGQGAYNEQFF. CDR3 coding DNA: TGCAGTGCTGGGGGACAGGGGGCCTACAATGAGCAGTTCTTC.

The rearrangement uses TRBV7-8 and TRBJ1-3; tentatively, D is TRBD1 (6 bases). This CDR3 spans 14 amino acids. Germline CDR1 is SGHVS and CDR2 is FQNEAQ. Deletions cut 6 bases from V and 3 bases from J, with 12 bases between. The CDR3 bases are TGTGCCAGCAGTCTACAGGGATTTGGAAACACCATATATTTT. This encodes CASSLQGFGNTIYF.

The chain is built from TRBV28 and TRBJ1-1, with TRBD1 identical over 7 bases. This CDR3 spans 15 amino acids. Trimming removed 7 bases from V and 5 bases from J; junction bases left unmatched: 13. Germline V lookup: CDR1 MDHEN, CDR2 SYDVKM. The chain's CDR3 is CASTTPSTGVTEAFF. CDR3 in DNA: TGTGCCAGCACCACCCCCTCAACAGGGGTTACTGAAGCTTTCTTT.

V gene TRBV7-8 combines with J gene TRBJ2-7; 7 bases line up with TRBD1. The V and J ends lost 0 bases and 7 bases, in that order; junction bases with no gene match: 9. In germline, CDR1 is SGHVS, CDR2 FQNEAQ. This CDR3 spans 15 amino acids. The CDR3 DNA sequence: TGTGCCAGCAGCTTAGCCTCACAGGGGCTCGGGGAGCAGTACTTC. Its protein is CASSLASQGLGEQYF.

This clonotype was picked up one time. The V and J genes are TRBV6-2 or TRBV6-3 and TRBJ2-4; 14 bases are shared with TRBD2. The V segment lost 5 bases and the J segment 7 bases; nucleotides outside the gene matches: 13. Germline assignment: CDR1 MNHEY and CDR2 SVGEGT. This CDR3 region has 18 residues. The CDR3, as DNA: TGTGCCAGCAGTCCTAGGGGGACTAGCGGGAGTCGGACTAACATTCAGTACTTC. It yields the protein CASSPRGTSGSRTNIQYF.

This clonotype was counted at least ten times. The chain is built from TRBV7-2 and TRBJ2-3, with D perhaps matching TRBD1 (5 bases). Trimming stripped 5 bases from V and 6 bases from J, with 12 bases between. The CDR3 runs 13 residues. CDR1 and CDR2 from the germline V gene are SGHTA and FQGNSA. CDR3 loop: CASSLGAEDTQYF. Here the CDR3 DNA reads TGTGCCAGCAGCCTAGGGGCGGAGGATACGCAGTATTTT.

A few counts support this clonotype. The J gene is TRBJ2-1, the V gene TRBV10-3; 7 bases agree with TRBD1. The junction had 7 bases not matched to a gene; V was cut back by 2 bases and J by 0 bases. The CDR3 totals 17 residues. Germline-derived CDR1 and CDR2 are ENHRY and SYGVKD. CDR3 sequence (DNA): TGTGCCATCAGTGAGCCTATGGACAGGTTCTCCTACAATGAGCAGTTCTTC. Its translation: CAISEPMDRFSYNEQFF.

This clonotype was recorded many times. The gene calls are TRBV7-2 and TRBJ2-5; D is undetermined. Trimming took 7 bases from V and 1 from J, leaving 13 bases between them. The germline gives CDR1 SGHTA, CDR2 FQGNSA. There are 14 residues in the CDR3. The CDR3 region has the DNA TGTGCCAGCAACCCAAGTTGGGCCCAAGAGACCCAGTACTTC. It specifies CASNPSWAQETQYF.

The J gene is TRBJ2-1, the V gene TRBV4-3; 12 bases line up with TRBD2. From germline, CDR1 is LGHNA and CDR2 YSLEER. This CDR3 spans 16 amino acids. The ends lost 1 base at V and 5 bases at J; junction bases unmatched: 3. The CDR3 is CASSQGLAGGNNEQFF. In nucleotides, the CDR3 is TGCGCCAGCAGCCAAGGGCTAGCGGGAGGGAACAATGAGCAGTTCTTC.

This clonotype was observed a few times. V is TRBV28 and J is TRBJ2-1; TRBD2 aligns across 7 bases. The germline V gene encodes CDR1 MDHEN and CDR2 SYDVKM. The CDR3 is 15 residues long. The V segment lost 5 bases and the J segment 10 bases; nucleotides outside the gene matches: 14. CDR3 DNA sequence: TGTGCCAGCAGTACCCCAGCGGGACCCCTGGGGGAGCAGTTCTTC. It translates to CASSTPAGPLGEQFF.